These 9 T cell receptor beta chains share one sample of origin, sequenced in a study of control samples from healthy donors and cancer patients. Sequencing was performed with immunoSEQ multiplex PCR; in TCRdb, only in-frame clones are kept and a portion is missing. The sample includes about 99,000 clones, approximately 90% of them seen just once. The sequencing input was PBMCs. The receptors come from a man aged 60 to 75 with lung cancer.

The chain uses TRBV11-3 and TRBJ1-1, with TRBD1 identical over 7 bases. Germline-derived CDR1 and CDR2 are SGHNT and YENEEA. CDR3 length equals 14 residues. V lost 5 bases to trimming and J lost 3 bases; unmatched junction nucleotides: 6. The CDR3 is CASSKMDRYTEAFF. The CDR3 DNA is TGTGCCAGCAGCAAAATGGACAGGTACACTGAAGCTTTCTTT.

The genes are TRBV5-1 and TRBJ1-2, with D possibly TRBD1 on 6 matching bases. This CDR3 has 15 residues. Germline assignment: CDR1 SGHRS and CDR2 YFSETQ. V lost 4 bases and J 0 bases, leaving 13 bases between the germline ends. CDR3 DNA sequence: TGCGCCAGCAGCCCTACAGGGCAAGCTAACTATGGCTACACCTTC. Amino acids: CASSPTGQANYGYTF.

The chain employs TRBV4-1 and TRBJ2-4; perhaps D is TRBD1 or TRBD2 (5 bases each). The germline V gene has CDR1 MGHRA and CDR2 YSYEKL. The V end was cut by 3 bases, the J end by 5 bases, with 14 bases between. CDR3 length equals 15 residues. The CDR3 region is CASSHWSRDENIQYF. The CDR3 nucleotides read TGCGCCAGCAGCCATTGGTCTCGGGACGAAAACATTCAGTACTTC.

The rearrangement uses TRBV5-1 and TRBJ1-5, with D hard to call. This CDR3 spans 13 amino acids. Germline V gene lookup returns CDR1 SGHRS and CDR2 YFSETQ. The V end was cut by 4 bases, the J end by 7 bases, with 12 bases between. CDR3 in DNA: TGCGCCAGCAGCCGCCGTGAAGGGCAGCCCCAGCATTTT. This sequence encodes CASSRREGQPQHF.

This clone showed up just a few times. Since a much larger clone is just one base distant, this may be a read error. Other DNA sequences of this sample code for an identical CDR3. This rearrangement joins TRBV27 to TRBJ2-2; 10 bases are a match to TRBD2. CDR1 and CDR2 (germline): MNHEY, SMNVEV (reference sequence). The CDR3 loop spans 17 amino acids. V shed 4 bases and J 5 bases; nucleotides not matched to a gene: 10. The CDR3 nucleotides read TGTGCCAGCAGTTCACAAAAGCGGGGGGGCCGGACCGGGGAGCTGTTTTTT. Amino acid sequence: CASSSQKRGGRTGELFF.

This chain connects TRBV4-2 to TRBJ2-7, with D possibly being TRBD1 (6 bases). V was trimmed by 2 bases and J by 2 bases, leaving 13 bases between them. Germline V lookup: CDR1 LGHNA, CDR2 YNFKEQ. The CDR3 totals 15 residues. As DNA, the CDR3 is TGTGCCAGCAGCCAACAAAGGACAGCGACCTACGAGCAGTACTTC. Its translation is CASSQQRTATYEQYF.

This chain connects TRBV9 to TRBJ2-2, with D possibly TRBD2 on 6 matching bases. This CDR3 comprises 15 residues. Germline V CDR1 and CDR2: SGDLS, YYNGEE. V lost 2 bases and J 0 bases, leaving 8 bases between the germline ends. CDR3: CASSVGRSNTGELFF. The CDR3, as DNA: TGTGCCAGCAGCGTGGGGAGGTCGAACACCGGGGAGCTGTTTTTT.

The V call is TRBV19, the J call TRBJ2-2; the D is unclear. The CDR3 spans 15 residues. Trimming took 0 bases from V and 9 from J, leaving 14 bases between them. Germline-derived CDR1 and CDR2 are LNHDA and SQIVND (reference sequence). CDR3 coding DNA: TGTGCCAGTAGTATAGATCCTTCCCCGTCCCGGGAGCTGTTTTTT. Translated, it gives CASSIDPSPSRELFF.

V usage is TRBV4-1 and J usage is TRBJ2-7; tentatively, D is TRBD1 (6 bases). V dropped 1 base and J dropped 2 bases, with 18 bases sitting between them. Germline-derived CDR1 and CDR2 are MGHRA and YSYEKL. The CDR3 is 17 amino acids. The CDR3, as DNA: TGCGCCAGCAGCCAAGTGGTTTTGGACAGATTGACCTACGAGCAGTACTTC. This encodes CASSQVVLDRLTYEQYF.